Listed below are T cell receptor beta chains from one sample, sequenced in a study of regulatory T cells in long-lasting Graves disease. MiXCR was run by TCRdb on the multiplex PCR reads, yielding one entry per CDR3 protein. The sample contains about 540,000 distinct CDR3 sequences, about 13% of which appear only once. The same data also contributed to another study, on T cells in Graves' hyperthyroidism and ophthalmopathy.

The sequencing used peripheral blood mononuclear cells (PBMCs), collected at new diagnosis, from a patient treated with antithyroid drugs. The receptor source for this set is a man aged 25 to 45 with Graves disease. Both conserved end residues are part of each CDR3. D genes are given only for firm matches. Expanded clones are given a class, and other clones once, few, many or no size at all.

len: 13
j_gene: TRBJ2-1
abundance: -
v_gene: TRBV9
d_gene: -
CDR3aa: CASSETRGAWQFF
CDR3nt: TGTGCCAGCAGCGAGACCCGTGGGGCATGGCAGTTCTTC

len: 12
j_gene: TRBJ1-5
abundance: -
v_gene: TRBV7-8
d_gene: -
CDR3aa: CASSFDSGPQHF
CDR3nt: TGTGCCAGCAGCTTCGACTCGGGGCCCCAGCATTTT

len: 13
j_gene: TRBJ2-1
abundance: -
v_gene: TRBV13
d_gene: -
CDR3aa: CASSFGISYEQFF
CDR3nt: TGTGCCAGCAGCTTCGGTATCTCCTACGAGCAGTTCTTC

len: 13
j_gene: TRBJ2-7
abundance: many
v_gene: TRBV29-1
d_gene: -
CDR3aa: CSVERAAEDEQYF
CDR3nt: TGCAGCGTTGAAAGGGCGGCAGAGGACGAGCAGTACTTC

len: 13
j_gene: TRBJ2-1
abundance: many
v_gene: TRBV20-1
d_gene: TRBD2
CDR3aa: CSARPGLVGEQFF
CDR3nt: TGCAGTGCTAGACCCGGACTAGTCGGGGAGCAGTTCTTC

len: 16
j_gene: TRBJ2-5
abundance: many
v_gene: TRBV20-1
d_gene: -
CDR3aa: CSAKAAGVGYQETQYF
CDR3nt: TGCAGTGCCAAGGCTGCCGGGGTGGGGTACCAAGAGACCCAGTACTTC

len: 11
j_gene: TRBJ2-5
abundance: many
v_gene: TRBV2
d_gene: -
CDR3aa: CASNRGETQYF
CDR3nt: TGTGCCAGCAATCGAGGAGAGACCCAGTACTTC

len: 18
j_gene: TRBJ2-1
abundance: many
v_gene: TRBV24-1
d_gene: TRBD1
CDR3aa: CATSGGQGRVWSYNEQFF
CDR3nt: TGTGCCACCAGTGGGGGACAGGGACGAGTTTGGTCCTACAATGAGCAGTTCTTC

len: 12
j_gene: TRBJ2-7
abundance: few
v_gene: TRBV12-3/TRBV12-4
d_gene: -
CDR3aa: CASSLGGGDGYF
CDR3nt: TGTGCCAGCAGTTTAGGTGGCGGAGATGGGTACTTC

len: 14
j_gene: TRBJ2-1
abundance: many
v_gene: TRBV2
d_gene: TRBD2
CDR3aa: CASSVAGGQDEQFF
CDR3nt: TGTGCCAGCAGTGTAGCGGGAGGGCAGGATGAGCAGTTCTTC

len: 23
j_gene: TRBJ2-7
abundance: few
v_gene: TRBV2
d_gene: TRBD2
CDR3aa: CASSERTDIIGTSGRAWSYGQYF
CDR3nt: TGTGCCAGCAGTGAACGGACCGATATTATAGGGACTAGCGGGAGGGCTTGGAGCTACGGGCAGTACTTC

len: 14
j_gene: TRBJ2-3
abundance: many
v_gene: TRBV7-9
d_gene: -
CDR3aa: CASTTLGRTDTQYF
CDR3nt: TGTGCCAGCACCACTCTAGGGCGCACAGATACGCAGTATTTT

len: 17
j_gene: TRBJ2-3
abundance: many
v_gene: TRBV5-4
d_gene: -
CDR3aa: CASSRDRRILSTDTQYF
CDR3nt: TGTGCCAGCAGCCGTGACAGGAGGATCCTTAGCACAGATACGCAGTATTTT

len: 14
j_gene: TRBJ2-7
abundance: many
v_gene: TRBV5-1
d_gene: TRBD2
CDR3aa: CASVPGLDAYEQYF
CDR3nt: TGCGCCAGCGTACCGGGACTAGACGCCTACGAGCAGTACTTC

len: 15
j_gene: TRBJ2-3
abundance: few
v_gene: TRBV5-6
d_gene: -
CDR3aa: CASSWGRTSTDTQYF
CDR3nt: TGTGCCAGCAGCTGGGGACGTACTAGCACAGATACGCAGTATTTT

len: 12
j_gene: TRBJ2-7
abundance: few
v_gene: TRBV9
d_gene: -
CDR3aa: CASSVEGDEQYF
CDR3nt: TGTGCCAGCAGCGTCGAAGGGGACGAGCAGTACTTC

len: 15
j_gene: TRBJ2-7
abundance: -
v_gene: TRBV19
d_gene: -
CDR3aa: CASSRRHVDLYEQYF
CDR3nt: TGTGCCAGTAGCCGCAGACACGTCGACCTCTACGAGCAGTACTTC

len: 15
j_gene: TRBJ2-2
abundance: few
v_gene: TRBV20-1
d_gene: -
CDR3aa: CSAPAGGWGTGELFF
CDR3nt: TGCAGTGCCCCGGCCGGGGGTTGGGGCACCGGGGAGCTGTTTTTT

len: 17
j_gene: TRBJ2-3
abundance: many
v_gene: TRBV6-2/TRBV6-3
d_gene: TRBD2
CDR3aa: CASSYSGLAGAANTQYF
CDR3nt: TGTGCCAGCAGTTACTCCGGCTTAGCGGGAGCGGCGAATACGCAGTATTTT

len: 14
j_gene: TRBJ2-3
abundance: many
v_gene: TRBV7-2
d_gene: TRBD2
CDR3aa: CASAQPGRADTQYF
CDR3nt: TGTGCCAGCGCCCAGCCAGGGAGGGCAGATACGCAGTATTTT

len: 15
j_gene: TRBJ2-5
abundance: -
v_gene: TRBV30
d_gene: -
CDR3aa: CAWSVQVAVQETQYF
CDR3nt: TGTGCCTGGAGTGTACAGGTGGCGGTCCAAGAGACCCAGTACTTC

len: 15
j_gene: TRBJ1-5
abundance: many
v_gene: TRBV5-6
d_gene: -
CDR3aa: CASSLYGTSNQPQHF
CDR3nt: TGTGCCAGCAGCTTGTACGGGACAAGCAATCAGCCCCAGCATTTT

len: 14
j_gene: TRBJ2-1
abundance: many
v_gene: TRBV5-1
d_gene: TRBD2
CDR3aa: CASSPSSGNFEQFF
CDR3nt: TGCGCCAGCAGCCCCTCTAGCGGGAACTTTGAGCAGTTCTTC

len: 19
j_gene: TRBJ2-7
abundance: -
v_gene: TRBV5-6
d_gene: TRBD2
CDR3aa: CASSWTGTSGSPTGYEQYF
CDR3nt: TGTGCCAGCAGCTGGACCGGGACTAGCGGGTCCCCAACTGGCTACGAGCAGTACTTC

len: 15
j_gene: TRBJ2-1
abundance: -
v_gene: TRBV10-3
d_gene: TRBD2
CDR3aa: CAISRIAGGDNEQFF
CDR3nt: TGTGCCATCAGTAGGATAGCGGGAGGCGACAATGAGCAGTTCTTC

len: 14
j_gene: TRBJ2-7
abundance: many
v_gene: TRBV11-2
d_gene: -
CDR3aa: CASSLLLGAYEQYF
CDR3nt: TGTGCCAGCAGCTTACTTTTAGGAGCCTACGAGCAGTACTTC

len: 18
j_gene: TRBJ2-2
abundance: -
v_gene: TRBV7-9
d_gene: TRBD2
CDR3aa: CASSQGLAGSANTGELFF
CDR3nt: TGTGCCAGCAGCCAAGGACTAGCGGGCAGCGCGAACACCGGGGAGCTGTTTTTT

len: 15
j_gene: TRBJ2-1
abundance: many
v_gene: TRBV2
d_gene: TRBD2
CDR3aa: CASSFHSGGYNEQFF
CDR3nt: TGTGCCAGCAGTTTCCACAGCGGGGGATACAATGAGCAGTTCTTC

len: 15
j_gene: TRBJ2-5
abundance: -
v_gene: TRBV2
d_gene: -
CDR3aa: CANSPSLPVGETQYF
CDR3nt: TGTGCCAACAGCCCTAGTTTACCGGTGGGCGAGACCCAGTACTTC

len: 15
j_gene: TRBJ1-3
abundance: -
v_gene: TRBV6-1
d_gene: -
CDR3aa: CASRYVLSSGNTIYF
CDR3nt: TGTGCCAGCAGATATGTCCTGAGCTCTGGAAACACCATATATTTT

len: 20
j_gene: TRBJ2-1
abundance: -
v_gene: TRBV5-1
d_gene: -
CDR3aa: CVSSLGWRDNRAALYNEQFF
CDR3nt: TGCGTCAGCAGCTTGGGATGGAGGGATAATCGGGCCGCCCTTTACAATGAGCAGTTCTTC

len: 15
j_gene: TRBJ2-7
abundance: -
v_gene: TRBV4-1
d_gene: TRBD2
CDR3aa: CASSQVLGSGNRQYF
CDR3nt: TGCGCCAGCAGCCAAGTATTAGGTAGCGGGAATCGGCAGTACTTC

len: 18
j_gene: TRBJ2-5
abundance: -
v_gene: TRBV20-1
d_gene: TRBD2
CDR3aa: CSARAGGLAGEPQETQYF
CDR3nt: TGCAGTGCTAGAGCAGGAGGACTAGCGGGAGAGCCCCAAGAGACCCAGTACTTC

len: 15
j_gene: TRBJ1-1
abundance: many
v_gene: TRBV19
d_gene: -
CDR3aa: CASRLGEGLNTEAFF
CDR3nt: TGTGCCAGTAGGTTGGGTGAGGGGTTGAACACTGAAGCTTTCTTT

len: 14
j_gene: TRBJ2-7
abundance: many
v_gene: TRBV2
d_gene: -
CDR3aa: CASRASGSSYEQYF
CDR3nt: TGTGCCAGCAGAGCTTCCGGGAGCTCCTACGAGCAGTACTTC

len: 13
j_gene: TRBJ1-1
abundance: -
v_gene: TRBV15
d_gene: -
CDR3aa: CATSRPANTEAFF
CDR3nt: TGTGCCACCAGTCGACCAGCGAACACTGAAGCTTTCTTT

len: 16
j_gene: TRBJ2-3
abundance: -
v_gene: TRBV6-2/TRBV6-3
d_gene: TRBD2
CDR3aa: CASSEALSGNTDTQYF
CDR3nt: TGTGCCAGCAGTGAAGCCCTTAGCGGGAACACAGATACGCAGTATTTT

len: 13
j_gene: TRBJ2-5
abundance: -
v_gene: TRBV6-1
d_gene: TRBD2
CDR3aa: CASTSGKLETQYF
CDR3nt: TGTGCCAGCACTAGCGGGAAACTGGAGACCCAGTACTTC

len: 14
j_gene: TRBJ2-2
abundance: many
v_gene: TRBV7-2
d_gene: -
CDR3aa: CASSFSRYTGELFF
CDR3nt: TGTGCCAGCAGCTTCAGCCGGTACACCGGGGAGCTGTTTTTT

len: 15
j_gene: TRBJ2-7
abundance: many
v_gene: TRBV10-3
d_gene: TRBD2
CDR3aa: CAITGTSGASYEQYF
CDR3nt: TGTGCCATCACAGGGACTAGCGGGGCATCCTACGAGCAGTACTTC

len: 14
j_gene: TRBJ2-5
abundance: many
v_gene: TRBV20-1
d_gene: TRBD2
CDR3aa: CSALGLAREETQYF
CDR3nt: TGCAGTGCCCTCGGACTAGCGAGAGAAGAGACCCAGTACTTC

len: 13
j_gene: TRBJ2-1
abundance: many
v_gene: TRBV24-1
d_gene: -
CDR3aa: CATSGSTYTEQFF
CDR3nt: TGTGCCACCAGTGGTAGTACATATACTGAGCAGTTCTTC

len: 17
j_gene: TRBJ2-2
abundance: -
v_gene: TRBV6-1
d_gene: TRBD2
CDR3aa: CASRALGLAGVPGELFF
CDR3nt: TGTGCCAGCAGGGCCCTGGGACTAGCGGGAGTCCCCGGGGAGCTGTTTTTT

len: 17
j_gene: TRBJ2-3
abundance: many
v_gene: TRBV6-1
d_gene: -
CDR3aa: CASSGVLVGGRTDTQYF
CDR3nt: TGTGCCAGCAGTGGTGTCCTAGTGGGGGGGCGCACAGATACGCAGTATTTT

len: 15
j_gene: TRBJ2-5
abundance: -
v_gene: TRBV25-1
d_gene: TRBD2
CDR3aa: CASSEPSGIQETQYF
CDR3nt: TGTGCCAGCAGTGAACCGAGCGGGATTCAAGAGACCCAGTACTTC

len: 15
j_gene: TRBJ2-2
abundance: many
v_gene: TRBV29-1
d_gene: -
CDR3aa: CSVEEGIRKTGELFF
CDR3nt: TGCAGCGTTGAAGAAGGCATCCGAAAGACCGGGGAGCTGTTTTTT

len: 13
j_gene: TRBJ2-3
abundance: many
v_gene: TRBV7-2
d_gene: -
CDR3aa: CASSLGGGRTQYF
CDR3nt: TGTGCCAGCAGCTTAGGAGGAGGTAGGACGCAGTATTTT

len: 14
j_gene: TRBJ2-7
abundance: -
v_gene: TRBV4-1
d_gene: -
CDR3aa: CASSSPPREFEQYF
CDR3nt: TGCGCCAGCAGCTCCCCCCCCCGGGAGTTCGAGCAGTACTTC

len: 19
j_gene: TRBJ2-2
abundance: few
v_gene: TRBV29-1
d_gene: TRBD1
CDR3aa: CSVESQGYLGASGTGELFF
CDR3nt: TGCAGCGTGGAATCACAGGGGTACCTAGGGGCATCAGGCACCGGGGAGCTGTTTTTT

len: 17
j_gene: TRBJ1-4
abundance: few
v_gene: TRBV3-1
d_gene: -
CDR3aa: CASSQGRGFSFNEKLFF
CDR3nt: TGTGCCAGCAGCCAAGGGAGGGGCTTCTCCTTTAATGAAAAACTGTTTTTT

len: 12
j_gene: TRBJ2-7
abundance: many
v_gene: TRBV5-1
d_gene: -
CDR3aa: CASSLGVEEQYF
CDR3nt: TGCGCCAGCAGCTTGGGGGTGGAAGAGCAGTACTTC

len: 12
j_gene: TRBJ1-2
abundance: many
v_gene: TRBV12-3/TRBV12-4
d_gene: -
CDR3aa: CASTDRIRGYTF
CDR3nt: TGTGCCAGCACCGATCGGATTCGGGGCTACACCTTC

len: 11
j_gene: TRBJ2-7
abundance: many
v_gene: TRBV7-2
d_gene: -
CDR3aa: CASSQGREQYF
CDR3nt: TGTGCCAGCAGCCAGGGACGGGAGCAGTACTTC

len: 19
j_gene: TRBJ2-1
abundance: many
v_gene: TRBV12-3/TRBV12-4
d_gene: TRBD2
CDR3aa: CAIHPRGLAGRSSYNEQFF
CDR3nt: TGTGCCATCCACCCCCGGGGACTAGCGGGAAGGAGTTCCTACAATGAGCAGTTCTTC

len: 13
j_gene: TRBJ1-1
abundance: many
v_gene: TRBV2
d_gene: -
CDR3aa: CASSEGSNTEAFF
CDR3nt: TGTGCCAGCAGTGAGGGCAGCAACACTGAAGCTTTCTTT

len: 15
j_gene: TRBJ1-1
abundance: many
v_gene: TRBV30
d_gene: -
CDR3aa: CAWTPSRPWNTEAFF
CDR3nt: TGTGCCTGGACCCCATCACGGCCCTGGAACACTGAAGCTTTCTTT

len: 14
j_gene: TRBJ2-1
abundance: many
v_gene: TRBV12-3/TRBV12-4
d_gene: -
CDR3aa: CASSSRIQTNEQFF
CDR3nt: TGTGCCAGCAGCAGTCGAATTCAAACCAATGAGCAGTTCTTC